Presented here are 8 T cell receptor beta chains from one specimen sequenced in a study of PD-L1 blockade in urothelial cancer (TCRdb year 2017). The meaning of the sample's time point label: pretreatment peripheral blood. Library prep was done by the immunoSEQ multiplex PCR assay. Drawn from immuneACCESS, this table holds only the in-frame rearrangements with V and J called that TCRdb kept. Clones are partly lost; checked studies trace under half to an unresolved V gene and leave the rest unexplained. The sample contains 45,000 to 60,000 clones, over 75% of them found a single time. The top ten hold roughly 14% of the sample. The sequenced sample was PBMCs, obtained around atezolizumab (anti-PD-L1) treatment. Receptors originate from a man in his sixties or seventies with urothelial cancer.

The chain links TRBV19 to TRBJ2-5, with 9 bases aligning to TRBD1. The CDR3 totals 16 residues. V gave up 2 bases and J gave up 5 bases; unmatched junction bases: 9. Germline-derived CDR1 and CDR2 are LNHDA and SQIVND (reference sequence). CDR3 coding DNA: TGTGCCAGTAGTATATTCCCGGGACAGGGCGGGGAGACCCAGTACTTC. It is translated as CASSIFPGQGGETQYF.

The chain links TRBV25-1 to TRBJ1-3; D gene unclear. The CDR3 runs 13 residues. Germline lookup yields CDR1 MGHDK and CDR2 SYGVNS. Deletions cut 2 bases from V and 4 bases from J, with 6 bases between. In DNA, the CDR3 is TGTGCCAGCAGTGAAACAGCCGGAAACACCATATATTTT. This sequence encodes CASSETAGNTIYF.

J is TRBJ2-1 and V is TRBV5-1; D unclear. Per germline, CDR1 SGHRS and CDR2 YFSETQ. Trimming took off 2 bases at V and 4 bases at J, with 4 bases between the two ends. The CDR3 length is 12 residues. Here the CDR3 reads CASSFTYNEQFF. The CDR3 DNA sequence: TGCGCCAGCAGCTTTACTTACAATGAGCAGTTCTTC.

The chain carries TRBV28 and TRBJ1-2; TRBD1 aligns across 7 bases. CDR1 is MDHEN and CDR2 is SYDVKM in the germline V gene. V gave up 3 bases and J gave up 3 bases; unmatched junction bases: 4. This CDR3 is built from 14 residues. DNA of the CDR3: TGTGCCAGCAGTTTGCCTAGGGGGCACTATGGCTACACCTTC. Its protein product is CASSLPRGHYGYTF.

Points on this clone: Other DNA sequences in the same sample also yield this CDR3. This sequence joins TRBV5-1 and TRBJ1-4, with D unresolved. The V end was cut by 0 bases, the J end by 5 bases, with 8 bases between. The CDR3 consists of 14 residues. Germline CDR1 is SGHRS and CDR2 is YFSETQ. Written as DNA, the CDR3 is TGCGCCAGCAGCTTGGACAGTCTCAATGAAAAACTGTTTTTT. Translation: CASSLDSLNEKLFF.

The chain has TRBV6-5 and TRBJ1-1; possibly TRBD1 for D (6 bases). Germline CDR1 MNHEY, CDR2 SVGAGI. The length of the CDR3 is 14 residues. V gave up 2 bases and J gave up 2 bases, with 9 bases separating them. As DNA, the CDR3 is TGTGCCAGCAGTTACGCAGGGGATAACACTGAAGCTTTCTTT. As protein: CASSYAGDNTEAFF.

For the CDR3, the DNA is TGTGCCAGCAGCTTCTATCGGACTAGCGGAGACAATGAGCAGTTCTTC. Protein product: CASSFYRTSGDNEQFF. This chain connects TRBV5-6 to TRBJ2-1; 10 bases line up with TRBD2. This CDR3 comprises 16 residues. CDR1 and CDR2 (germline): SGHDT, YYEEEE. V was pared by 2 bases and J by 5 bases, with 7 bases of the junction left unmatched.

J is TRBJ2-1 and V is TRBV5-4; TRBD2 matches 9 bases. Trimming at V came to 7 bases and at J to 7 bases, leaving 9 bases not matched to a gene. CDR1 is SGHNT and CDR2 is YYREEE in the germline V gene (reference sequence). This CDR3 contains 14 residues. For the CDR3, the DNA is TGTGCCAGCGGGAGGCGGGAGGGCCTTAATGAGCAGTTCTTC. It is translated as CASGRREGLNEQFF.